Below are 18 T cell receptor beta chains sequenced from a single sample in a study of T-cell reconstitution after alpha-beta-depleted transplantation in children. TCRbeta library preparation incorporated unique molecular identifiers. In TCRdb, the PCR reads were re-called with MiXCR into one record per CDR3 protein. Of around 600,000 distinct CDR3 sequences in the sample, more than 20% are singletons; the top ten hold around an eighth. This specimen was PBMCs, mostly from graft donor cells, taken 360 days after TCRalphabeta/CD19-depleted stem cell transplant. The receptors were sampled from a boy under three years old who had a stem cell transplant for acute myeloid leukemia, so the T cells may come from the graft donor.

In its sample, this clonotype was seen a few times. This CDR3 is CASSLMGQTQETQYF. The CDR3 bases are TGTGCCAGCAGTTTAATGGGGCAGACGCAAGAGACCCAGTACTTC. This chain links TRBV12-3 or TRBV12-4 with TRBJ2-5; a weak D match, TRBD1 (5 bases). V was shortened by 2 bases and J by 2 bases, with 12 bases between the two germline ends. This CDR3 is built from 15 residues.

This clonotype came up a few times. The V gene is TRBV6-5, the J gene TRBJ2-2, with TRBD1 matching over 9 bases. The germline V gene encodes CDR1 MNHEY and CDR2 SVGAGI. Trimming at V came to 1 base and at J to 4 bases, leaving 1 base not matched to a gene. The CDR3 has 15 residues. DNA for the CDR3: TGTGCCAGCAGTTACTACAGGGGGCGCACCGGGGAGCTGTTTTTT. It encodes CASSYYRGRTGELFF.

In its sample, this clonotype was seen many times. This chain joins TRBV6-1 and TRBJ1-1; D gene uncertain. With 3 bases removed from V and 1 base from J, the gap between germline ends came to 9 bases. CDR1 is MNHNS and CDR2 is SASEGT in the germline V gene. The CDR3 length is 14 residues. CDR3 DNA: TGTGCCAGCAGTGACAGGCTTTGGAACACTGAAGCTTTCTTT. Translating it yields CASSDRLWNTEAFF.

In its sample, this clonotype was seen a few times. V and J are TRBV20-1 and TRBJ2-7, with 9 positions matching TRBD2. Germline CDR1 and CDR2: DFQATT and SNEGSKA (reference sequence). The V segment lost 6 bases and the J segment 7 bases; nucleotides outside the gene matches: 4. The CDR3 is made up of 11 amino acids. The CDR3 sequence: CSAAGGNEQYV. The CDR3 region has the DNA TGCAGTGCCGCGGGAGGGAATGAGCAGTACGTC.

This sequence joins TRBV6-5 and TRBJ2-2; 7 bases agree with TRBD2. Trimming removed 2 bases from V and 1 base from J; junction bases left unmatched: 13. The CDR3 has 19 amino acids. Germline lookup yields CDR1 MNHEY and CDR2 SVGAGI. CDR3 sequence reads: CASSYKGVGAGQNTGELFF. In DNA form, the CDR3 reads TGTGCCAGCAGTTACAAAGGGGTCGGAGCGGGGCAGAACACCGGGGAGCTGTTTTTT.

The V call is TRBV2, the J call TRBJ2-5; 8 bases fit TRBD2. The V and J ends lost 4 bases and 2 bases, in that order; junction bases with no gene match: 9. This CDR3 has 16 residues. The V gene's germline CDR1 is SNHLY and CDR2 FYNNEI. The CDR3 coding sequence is TGTGCCAGCAGTGGCATCTGGGTAGCGGGACAAGAGACCCAGTACTTC. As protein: CASSGIWVAGQETQYF.

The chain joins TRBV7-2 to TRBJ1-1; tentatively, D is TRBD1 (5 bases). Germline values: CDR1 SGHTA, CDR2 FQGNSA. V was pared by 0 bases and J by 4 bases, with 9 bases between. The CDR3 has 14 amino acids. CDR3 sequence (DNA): TGTGCCAGCAGCTTAGCGCTTGGGGGCACTGAAGCTTTCTTT. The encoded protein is CASSLALGGTEAFF.

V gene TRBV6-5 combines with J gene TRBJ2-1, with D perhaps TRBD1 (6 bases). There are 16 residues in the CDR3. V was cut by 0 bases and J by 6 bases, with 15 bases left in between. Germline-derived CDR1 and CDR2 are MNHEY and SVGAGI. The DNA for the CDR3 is TGTGCCAGCAGTTACTCACCCCTTGGGGGCCCCAATGAGCAGTTCTTC. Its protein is CASSYSPLGGPNEQFF.

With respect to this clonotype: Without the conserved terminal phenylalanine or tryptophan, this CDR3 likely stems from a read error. CDR3 residues: CSVGEENTEAFY. Written as DNA, the CDR3 is TGCAGCGTTGGGGAGGAGAACACTGAAGCTTTCTAT. V gene TRBV29-1 combines with J gene TRBJ1-1; D gene uncertain. The V end lost 4 bases, the J end lost 1 base, and 7 bases lay between the germline ends. Germline loops: CDR1 SQVTM, CDR2 ANQGSEA. The CDR3 length is 12 residues.

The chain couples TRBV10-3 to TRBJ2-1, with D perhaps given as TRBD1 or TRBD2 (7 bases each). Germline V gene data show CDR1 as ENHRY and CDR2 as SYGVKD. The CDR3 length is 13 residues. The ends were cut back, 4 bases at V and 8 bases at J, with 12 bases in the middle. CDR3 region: CAISVGGGHEQFF. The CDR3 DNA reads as TGTGCCATCAGTGTGGGAGGGGGCCATGAGCAGTTCTTC.

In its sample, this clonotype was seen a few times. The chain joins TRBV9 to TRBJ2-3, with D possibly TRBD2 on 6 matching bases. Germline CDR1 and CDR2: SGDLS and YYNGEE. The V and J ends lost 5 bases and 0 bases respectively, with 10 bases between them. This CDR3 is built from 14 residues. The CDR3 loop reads CASRPGTSTDTQYF. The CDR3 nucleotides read TGTGCCAGCAGACCCGGGACTAGCACAGATACGCAGTATTTT. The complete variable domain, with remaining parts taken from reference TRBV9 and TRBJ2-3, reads DSGVTQTPKHLITATGQRVTLRCSPRSGDLSVYWYQQSLDQGLQFLIQYYNGEERAKGNILERFSAQQFPDLHSELNLSSLELGDSALYFCASRPGTSTDTQYFGPGTRLTVL.

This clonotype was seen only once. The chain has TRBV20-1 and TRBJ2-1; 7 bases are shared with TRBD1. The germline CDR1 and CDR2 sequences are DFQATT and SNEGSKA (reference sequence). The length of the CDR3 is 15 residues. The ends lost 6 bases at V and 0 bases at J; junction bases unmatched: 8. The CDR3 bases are TGCAGTGCCTCTACCGACAGGGACTCCTACAATGAGCAGTTCTTC. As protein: CSASTDRDSYNEQFF.

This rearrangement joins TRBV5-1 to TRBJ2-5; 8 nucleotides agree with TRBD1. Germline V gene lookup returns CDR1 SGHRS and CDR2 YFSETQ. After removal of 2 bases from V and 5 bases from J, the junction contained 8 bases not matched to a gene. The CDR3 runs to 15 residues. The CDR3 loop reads CASSLDRGSFETQYF. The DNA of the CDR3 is TGCGCCAGCAGCTTAGACAGGGGCAGTTTCGAGACCCAGTACTTC. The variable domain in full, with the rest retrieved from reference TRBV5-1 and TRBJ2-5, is KAGVTQTPRYLIKTRGQQVTLSCSPISGHRSVSWYQQTPGQGLQFLFEYFSETQRNKGNFPGRFSGRQFSNSRSEMNVSTLELGDSALYLCASSLDRGSFETQYFGPGTRLLVL.

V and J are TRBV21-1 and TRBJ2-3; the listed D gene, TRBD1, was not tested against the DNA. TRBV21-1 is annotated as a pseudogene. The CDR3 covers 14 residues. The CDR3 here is CASSNPRRTDTQYF. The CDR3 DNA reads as TGTGCCAGCAGCAACCCCCGTCGGACAGATACGCAGTATTTT.

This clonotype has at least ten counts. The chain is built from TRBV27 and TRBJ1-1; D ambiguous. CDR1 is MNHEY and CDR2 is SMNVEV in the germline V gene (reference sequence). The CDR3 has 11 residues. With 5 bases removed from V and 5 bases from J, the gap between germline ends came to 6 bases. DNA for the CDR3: TGTGCCAGCAGTCATCGGACTGAAGCTTTCTTT. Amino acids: CASSHRTEAFF.

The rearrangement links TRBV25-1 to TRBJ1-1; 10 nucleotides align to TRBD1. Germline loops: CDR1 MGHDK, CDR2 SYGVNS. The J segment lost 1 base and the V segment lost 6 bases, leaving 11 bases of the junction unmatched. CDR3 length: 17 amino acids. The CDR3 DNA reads TGTGCCAGCAGACCCCGACAGGGGGCAAGGGGGAACACTGAAGCTTTCTTT. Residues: CASRPRQGARGNTEAFF.

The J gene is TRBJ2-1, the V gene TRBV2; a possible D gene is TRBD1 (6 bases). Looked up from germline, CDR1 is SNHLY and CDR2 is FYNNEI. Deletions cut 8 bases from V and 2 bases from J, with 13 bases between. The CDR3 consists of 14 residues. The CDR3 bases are TGTGCCAGCGACGGGACACTTACCTACAATGAGCAGTTCTTC. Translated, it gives CASDGTLTYNEQFF.

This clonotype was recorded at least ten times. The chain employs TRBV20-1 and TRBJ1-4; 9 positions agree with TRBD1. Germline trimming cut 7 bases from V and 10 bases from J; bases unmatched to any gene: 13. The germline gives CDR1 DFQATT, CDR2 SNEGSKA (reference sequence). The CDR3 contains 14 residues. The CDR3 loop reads CSVEWTGASGKLFF. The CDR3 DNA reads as TGCAGTGTTGAGTGGACAGGGGCGTCAGGAAAACTGTTTTTT.